Each of the 30 T cell receptor beta chains below was sequenced from the same sample in a study of T cells after yellow fever vaccination. MiXCR, applied by TCRdb to the 5' RACE reads, yields one record per CDR3 protein. This sample has 200,000 to 300,000 distinct CDR3 sequences, with about 7% found just once. The input for sequencing was CD4+ T cells sorted from PBMCs, taken 15 days after the yellow fever booster vaccination. The source of these receptors is a man aged 30-40 years who received the YFV17D yellow fever vaccine.

This clonotype turned up a few times. The chain carries TRBV19 and TRBJ2-2; unclear D gene. The V end lost 3 bases, the J end lost 8 bases, and 13 bases lay between the germline ends. Per the germline V gene, CDR1 is LNHDA and CDR2 is SQIVND (reference sequence). The CDR3 loop spans 14 amino acids. CDR3 bases: TGTGCCAGTAGTATTGATCGATCGGGTGGGGAGCTGTTTTTT. This encodes CASSIDRSGGELFF. Full variable domain (rest looked up from reference TRBV19 and TRBJ2-2): DGGITQSPKYLFRKEGQNVTLSCEQNLNHDAMYWYRQDPGQGLRLIYYSQIVNDFQKGDIAEGYSVSREKKESFPLTVTSAQKNPTAFYLCASSIDRSGGELFFGEGSRLTVL.

The genes are TRBV27 and TRBJ1-2; 8 nucleotides line up with TRBD1. CDR1 and CDR2 from the germline V gene are MNHEY and SMNVEV (reference sequence). The CDR3 totals 15 residues. The junction had 6 bases not matched to a gene; V was cut back by 5 bases and J by 1 base. The CDR3 DNA is TGTGCCAGCAGTAGCCTCGGACAGGGTAACTATGGCTACACCTTC. Translating it yields CASSSLGQGNYGYTF.

The chain is built from TRBV12-3 or TRBV12-4 and TRBJ1-2; possible D gene TRBD1, 5 bases. Trimming took off 1 base at V and 8 bases at J, with 11 bases between the two ends. There are 13 residues in the CDR3. The CDR3 DNA reads as TGTGCCAGCAGTTTAGGGGACGTTTACGGCTACACCTTC. As protein: CASSLGDVYGYTF.

The table lists this clonotype with many counts. This sequence joins TRBV3-1 and TRBJ2-3; TRBD2 might be the D (5 bases). The germline gives CDR1 LGHDT, CDR2 YNNKEL (reference sequence). This CDR3 has 13 amino acids. V was shortened by 4 bases and J by 6 bases, with 11 bases between the two germline ends. Written as DNA, the CDR3 is TGTGCCAGCAGCCTCACTAGTGCTGATACGCAGTATTTT. Protein sequence: CASSLTSADTQYF.

This clonotype was found many times. V usage is TRBV13 and J usage is TRBJ2-1; 7 bases align to TRBD2. The germline gives CDR1 PRHDT, CDR2 FYEKMQ (reference sequence). V shed 5 bases, J shed 8 bases, and the junction held 12 bases outside the gene matches. The CDR3 runs to 15 residues. The CDR3 DNA is TGTGCCAGCAGCCCTACGGGGCGGGAGTCCGATGAGCAGTTCTTC. It specifies CASSPTGRESDEQFF.

The V and J genes are TRBV5-1 and TRBJ2-1, with 11 nucleotides matching TRBD2. The junction had 15 bases not matched to a gene; V was cut back by 5 bases and J by 8 bases. The CDR3 loop spans 17 amino acids. The germline CDR1 and CDR2 sequences are SGHRS and YFSETQ. Here the CDR3 reads CASRLTSGSLFRDEQFF. DNA of the CDR3: TGCGCCAGCAGACTTACTAGCGGGAGTTTGTTTAGGGATGAGCAGTTCTTC.

The CDR3, as DNA: TGCAGTGCTAGAACAGGCAGCTCTGGAAACACCATATATTTT. The encoded protein is CSARTGSSGNTIYF. This chain uses TRBV20-1 with TRBJ1-3; the D gene is possibly TRBD1 (5 bases). V lost 2 bases, J lost 0 bases, and 8 bases lay in between. CDR3 length: 14 residues. From germline, CDR1 is DFQATT and CDR2 SNEGSKA (reference sequence).

In its sample, this clonotype was seen a few times. The chain employs TRBV20-1 and TRBJ1-5; D call uncertain. The CDR3 sequence is 16 residues long. V was pared by 5 bases and J by 1 base, with 18 bases between. Germline CDR1 DFQATT, CDR2 SNEGSKA (reference sequence). CDR3 residues: CSAPMVAAASNQPQHF. The CDR3 region has the DNA TGCAGTGCTCCCATGGTGGCAGCCGCCAGCAATCAGCCCCAGCATTTT.

In this sample, this clonotype turned up many times. The V gene is TRBV7-2, the J gene TRBJ2-5; D is perhaps TRBD1 (5 bases). Germline CDR1 SGHTA, CDR2 FQGNSA. This CDR3 region has 15 residues. V shed 5 bases and J shed 3 bases, with 16 bases lying between them. CDR3 sequence: CASSEDRVLKETQYF. In DNA, the CDR3 is TGTGCCAGCAGCGAAGACAGAGTCCTAAAAGAGACCCAGTACTTC.

This clonotype turned up a few times. Mismatch with germline at one junction end may stem from a read error. The chain couples TRBV7-3 to TRBJ2-3; D remains unclear. Looked up from germline, CDR1 is SGHTA and CDR2 is FQGTGA. The CDR3 is made up of 14 amino acids. CDR3 sequence: CVSSSSYREHTQYF. In nucleotides, the CDR3 is TGTGTCAGCAGCTCTTCCTACAGAGAGCATACGCAGTATTTT.

This clonotype was seen ten or more times. This rearrangement joins TRBV24-1 to TRBJ2-5, with 7 bases identical to TRBD1. With 7 bases clipped from V and 2 bases from J, the junction kept 9 bases outside the gene matches. Germline lookup yields CDR1 KGHDR and CDR2 SFDVKD. This CDR3 region has 15 residues. Here the CDR3 reads CATSSGGAGQETQYF. The CDR3 coding sequence is TGTGCCACCAGCTCAGGGGGAGCAGGACAAGAGACCCAGTACTTC.

This clonotype showed up just a few times. The rearrangement uses TRBV20-1 and TRBJ2-7, with 7 bases matching TRBD1. The trim removed 0 bases at V and 2 bases at J, leaving 10 bases unmatched. Germline V lookup: CDR1 DFQATT, CDR2 SNEGSKA (reference sequence). CDR3 length: 16 residues. The CDR3 nucleotides read TGCAGTGCTAGAGACCTCAGACAGGGAACTCCCTACGAGCAGTACTTC. Translating gives CSARDLRQGTPYEQYF.

At least ten counts were recorded for this clonotype. The chain employs TRBV7-2 and TRBJ2-7; D may match TRBD1 or TRBD2 (5 bases each). Germline CDR1 and CDR2: SGHTA and FQGNSA. This CDR3 is 14 amino acids long. Trimming took 4 bases from V and 4 from J, leaving 14 bases between them. This CDR3 reads CASSSGTQRYEQYF. DNA for the CDR3: TGTGCCAGCAGCTCCGGGACGCAGAGGTACGAGCAGTACTTC.

Concerning this clonotype: A read error may be the cause here, since a much bigger clone is one base away. The genes are TRBV20-1 and TRBJ1-4; tentatively, D is TRBD1 (6 bases). The length of the CDR3 is 13 residues. Trimming pared 0 bases from V and 11 bases from J, leaving 13 bases between. The germline CDR1 and CDR2 sequences are DFQATT and SNEGSKA (reference sequence). In DNA form, the CDR3 reads TGCAGTGCTAGAGATTTGGGACATGGGAAACTGTTTTTT. Translated: CSARDLGHGKLFF.

This clonotype was observed a few times. The V and J genes are TRBV21-1 and TRBJ2-7; TRBD2, the table's D call, lacks a check against the DNA. TRBV21-1 is classified as a pseudogene. The CDR3 contains 16 residues. DNA of the CDR3: TGTGCCAGCAGCACCATGACTAGCGGGAGAGCAGTGGAGCAGTACTTC. Its protein product is CASSTMTSGRAVEQYF.

Many counts were recorded for this clonotype. This sequence joins TRBV4-2 and TRBJ1-1; no firm D call. Germline V gene lookup returns CDR1 LGHNA and CDR2 YNFKEQ. The CDR3 has 14 amino acids. The V and J ends lost 6 bases and 0 bases respectively, with 11 bases between them. Here the CDR3 reads CASRPGTVNTEAFF. The CDR3 DNA reads as TGTGCCAGCAGGCCAGGTACAGTGAACACTGAAGCTTTCTTT.

Many counts were recorded for this clonotype. The CDR3 DNA is TGTGCCAGCAGCCAAAACTCATACGAGCAGTACTTC. Amino acid sequence: CASSQNSYEQYF. The V call is TRBV7-2, the J call TRBJ2-7; D remains unclear. CDR1 is SGHTA, CDR2 FQGNSA, per germline. The length of the CDR3 is 12 residues. V was cut by 5 bases and J by 4 bases, with 9 bases left in between.

This clonotype has only a few counts. The V and J genes are TRBV11-2 and TRBJ2-3; 7 nucleotides align to TRBD2. CDR1 is SGHAT and CDR2 is FQNNGV in the germline V gene. The V gene end was trimmed by 5 bases and the J gene end by 0 bases; junction bases not matched to a gene: 5. CDR3 length: 15 residues. CDR3 sequence (DNA): TGTGCCAGCAGCCGCCCGGGACTAAGCACAGATACGCAGTATTTT. It codes for CASSRPGLSTDTQYF.

The chain carries TRBV7-9 and TRBJ2-5; TRBD2 agrees at 9 bases. From germline, CDR1 is SEHNR and CDR2 FQNEAQ (reference sequence). This CDR3 comprises 13 residues. V shed 6 bases, J shed 3 bases, and the junction held 2 bases outside the gene matches. The CDR3 region has the DNA TGTGCCAGCAGGCGACTAGCGGAAGAGACCCAGTACTTC. Translated, it gives CASRRLAEETQYF.

This clonotype has just a few counts. This sequence joins TRBV19 and TRBJ1-1; D perhaps matches TRBD1 (6 bases). CDR1 and CDR2 (germline): LNHDA, SQIVND (reference sequence). V dropped 5 bases and J dropped 5 bases, with 12 bases sitting between them. The CDR3 totals 13 residues. In DNA form, the CDR3 reads TGTGCCAGTAGTTACGACAGGCGGACTGAAGCTTTCTTT. Translated: CASSYDRRTEAFF.

The chain employs TRBV7-2 and TRBJ2-1, with 7 bases fitting TRBD2. Losses at the gene ends were 1 base for V and 4 bases for J; bases not matched to a gene: 7. Germline CDR1 SGHTA, CDR2 FQGNSA. The CDR3 length is 16 residues. CDR3 nucleotides: TGTGCCAGCAGCTTAGATTCTAGCGGACCTTACAATGAGCAGTTCTTC. It translates to CASSLDSSGPYNEQFF.

This clonotype was detected a few times. J is TRBJ2-2 and V is TRBV18, with no clear D. CDR1 KGHSH and CDR2 LQKENI come from the germline V gene. Trimming removed 6 bases at V and 7 bases at J, with 9 bases between. The CDR3 covers 12 residues. Written as DNA, the CDR3 is TGTGCCAGCTCGGAAGGGAACGGGGAGCTGTTTTTT. Its translation is CASSEGNGELFF.

This clonotype has more than one count but fewer than ten. This chain connects TRBV6-5 to TRBJ2-3; possible D gene TRBD2, 7 bases. V was pared by 4 bases and J by 9 bases, with 14 bases between. CDR1 and CDR2 from the germline V gene are MNHEY and SVGAGI. This CDR3 spans 13 amino acids. The CDR3, as DNA: TGTGCCAGCAGTTGGGAGGCGGGGGCAACGCAGTATTTT. It yields the protein CASSWEAGATQYF.

This rearrangement joins TRBV7-8 to TRBJ2-2, with TRBD2 matching over 16 bases. Trimming took 3 bases from V and 3 from J; bases not matched to a gene: 7. The germline CDR1 and CDR2 sequences are SGHVS and FQNEAQ. The CDR3 covers 19 residues. CDR3 loop: CASSFRGTSGRADTGELFF. CDR3 nucleotides: TGTGCCAGCAGCTTCAGGGGGACTAGCGGGAGGGCGGACACCGGGGAGCTGTTTTTT. The full variable domain, with the rest looked up from reference TRBV7-8 and TRBJ2-2, is GAGVSQSPRYKVAKRGQDVALRCDPISGHVSLFWYQQALGQGPEFLTYFQNEAQLDKSGLPSDRFFAERPEGSVSTLKIQRTQQEDSAVYLCASSFRGTSGRADTGELFFGEGSRLTVL.

The table lists this clonotype with a few counts. The chain joins TRBV20-1 to TRBJ2-1; no clear D gene. This CDR3 comprises 13 residues. Trimming removed 1 base from V and 0 bases from J, with 4 bases in between. Germline CDR1 and CDR2: DFQATT and SNEGSKA (reference sequence). CDR3 residues: CSARVYSYNEQFF. For the CDR3, the DNA is TGCAGTGCTAGAGTTTACTCCTACAATGAGCAGTTCTTC.

J is TRBJ1-1 and V is TRBV6-5; D gene ambiguous. CDR3 length equals 15 residues. The V gene's germline CDR1 is MNHEY and CDR2 SVGAGI. The V end was cut by 0 bases, the J end by 1 base, with 9 bases between. The DNA of the CDR3 is TGTGCCAGCAGTTACTCTCGGCAGAAGAACACTGAAGCTTTCTTT. It codes for CASSYSRQKNTEAFF.

This clonotype occurred many times. The chain carries TRBV4-3 and TRBJ2-3, with 15 bases identical to TRBD2. J gave up 3 bases and V 4 bases, and 8 bases lay outside the gene matches. This CDR3 is built from 18 residues. Germline assignment: CDR1 LGHNA and CDR2 YSLEER. This chain's CDR3 is CASSLRTSGRGSTDTQYF. The CDR3 coding sequence is TGCGCCAGCAGCCTCCGGACTAGCGGGAGGGGATCGACAGATACGCAGTATTTT.

This chain uses TRBV18 with TRBJ2-1; D is undetermined. Trimming cost V 1 base and J 6 bases, with 10 bases left between them. The CDR3 totals 14 residues. Germline V gene sequence: CDR1 KGHSH, CDR2 LQKENI. CDR3 DNA: TGTGCCAGCTCACCACGGGCCCTAACCAATGAGCAGTTCTTC. Its protein product is CASSPRALTNEQFF.

The CDR3 protein is CASSLGPGTSYNEQFF. DNA of the CDR3: TGTGCCAGCAGCTTGGGGCCCGGGACTTCCTACAATGAGCAGTTCTTC. V and J are TRBV5-4 and TRBJ2-1; a weak D match, TRBD2 (6 bases). The CDR3 covers 16 residues. CDR1 and CDR2 (germline): SGHNT, YYREEE (reference sequence). V gave up 0 bases and J gave up 1 base, with 11 bases separating them. Drawing the rest from reference TRBV5-4 and TRBJ2-1, the complete variable domain is ETGVTQSPTHLIKTRGQQVTLRCSSQSGHNTVSWYQQALGQGPQFIFQYYREEENGRGNFPPRFSGLQFPNYSSELNVNALELDDSALYLCASSLGPGTSYNEQFFGPGTRLTVL.

This clonotype was seen ten or more times. The rearrangement uses TRBV6-5 and TRBJ2-2, with D tentatively TRBD1 (5 bases). The CDR3 totals 14 residues. Germline V gene sequence: CDR1 MNHEY, CDR2 SVGAGI. Trimming left V 1 base short and J 6 bases short, with 9 bases between. CDR3 loop: CASSYLPGSGELFF. For the CDR3, the DNA is TGTGCCAGCAGTTACTTACCAGGGTCCGGGGAGCTGTTTTTT.